This paragraph reports one TCR beta chain. This record belongs to a study of CD8+CD57+ T cells in acquired aplastic anemia. Profiling that covered TCR beta VDJ and CDR3 relied on genomic DNA as its template. TCRdb re-called the reads with MiXCR, one entry per CDR3 protein. The sample records 150,000 to 200,000 distinct CDR3 sequences, 50% to 75% being singletons. V was clipped by 6 bases and J by 8 bases; unmatched bases: 11. The CDR3 is made up of 16 amino acids. Germline V lookup: CDR1 SNHLY, CDR2 FYNNEI. The TCR comes from a human donor in good health. Sequenced sample: sorted CD4+, CD8+, or CD8+CD57+ T cells (not recorded which) from PBMCs. The chain links TRBV2 to TRBJ2-1; 12 positions agree with TRBD2. DNA of the CDR3: TGTGCCAGCAGCCGCCGTCTAGCGGGGGGGTCGGATGAGCAGTTCTTC. This translates into CASSRRLAGGSDEQFF.